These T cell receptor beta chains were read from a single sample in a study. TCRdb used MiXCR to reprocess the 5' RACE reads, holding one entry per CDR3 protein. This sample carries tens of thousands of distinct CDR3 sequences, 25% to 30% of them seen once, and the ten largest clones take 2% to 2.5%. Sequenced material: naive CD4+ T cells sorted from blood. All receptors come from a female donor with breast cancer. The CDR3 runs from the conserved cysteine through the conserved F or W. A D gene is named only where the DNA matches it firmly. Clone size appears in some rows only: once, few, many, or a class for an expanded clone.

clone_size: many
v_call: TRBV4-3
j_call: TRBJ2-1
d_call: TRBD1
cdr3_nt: TGCGCCAGCAGCCTTGAGGGGGCCTCCTACAATGAGCAGTTCTTC
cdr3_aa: CASSLEGASYNEQFF

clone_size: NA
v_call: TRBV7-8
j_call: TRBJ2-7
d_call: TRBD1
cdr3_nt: TGTGCCAGCGTGCCTCAAGGGGGCGCCGAGCAGCACTTC
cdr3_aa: CASVPQGGAEQHF

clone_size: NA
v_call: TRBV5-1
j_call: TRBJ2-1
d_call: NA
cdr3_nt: TGCGCCAGCAGCTTGGGTCATTACAATGAGCAGTTCTTC
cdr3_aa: CASSLGHYNEQFF

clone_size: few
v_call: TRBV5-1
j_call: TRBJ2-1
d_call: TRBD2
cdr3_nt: TGCGCCAGCAGCTTAGCTAGCGGGGTGTCCAATGAGCAGTTCTTC
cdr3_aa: CASSLASGVSNEQFF

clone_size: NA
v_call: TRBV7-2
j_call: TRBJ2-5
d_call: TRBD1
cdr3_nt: TGTGCCAGCAGCTTAAACAGGGGAGAGACCCAGTACTTC
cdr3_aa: CASSLNRGETQYF

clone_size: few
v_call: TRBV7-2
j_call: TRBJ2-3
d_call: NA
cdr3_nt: TGTGCCAGCAGCGAAGTAGGGGGGGGCTGGGCAGATACGCAGTATTTT
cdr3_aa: CASSEVGGGWADTQYF

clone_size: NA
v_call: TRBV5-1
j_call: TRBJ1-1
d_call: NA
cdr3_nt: TGCGCCAGCAGCCTCTCCGCAGGTACTAACACTGAAGCTTTCTTT
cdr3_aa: CASSLSAGTNTEAFF

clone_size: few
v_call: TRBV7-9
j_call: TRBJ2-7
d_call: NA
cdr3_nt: TGTGCAGGAGGCAGGAGCTCCTACGAGCAGTACTTC
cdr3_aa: CAGGRSSYEQYF

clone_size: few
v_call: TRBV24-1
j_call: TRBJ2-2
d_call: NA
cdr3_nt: TGTGCCACCAGTCAGGGGTACACCGGGGAGCTGTTTTTT
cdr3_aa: CATSQGYTGELFF

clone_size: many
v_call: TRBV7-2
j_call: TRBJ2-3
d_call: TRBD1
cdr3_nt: TGTGCCAGCAGCTTAGGAGGGACAGGGGGCACAGATACGCAGTATTTT
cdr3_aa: CASSLGGTGGTDTQYF

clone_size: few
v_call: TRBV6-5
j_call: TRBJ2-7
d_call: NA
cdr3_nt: TGTGCCAGCCGGGGGAGTTTAGCCTACGAGCAGTACTTC
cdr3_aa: CASRGSLAYEQYF

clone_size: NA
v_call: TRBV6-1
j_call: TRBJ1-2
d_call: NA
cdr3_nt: TGTGCCAGCAGTGAATGGCGAAGCGGCTACACCTTC
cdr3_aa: CASSEWRSGYTF

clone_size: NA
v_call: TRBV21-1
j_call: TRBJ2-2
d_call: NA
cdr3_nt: TGTGCCAGCAGCATCCCGAACACCGGGGAGCTGTTTTTT
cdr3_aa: CASSIPNTGELFF

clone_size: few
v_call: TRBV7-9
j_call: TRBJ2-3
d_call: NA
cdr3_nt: TGTGCCAGCAGCTCGGGGTCAGGACAAGATACGCAGTATTTT
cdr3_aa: CASSSGSGQDTQYF

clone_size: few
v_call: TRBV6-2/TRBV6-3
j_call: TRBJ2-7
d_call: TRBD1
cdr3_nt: TGTGCCAGCAGGGACAGGGGCTACGGGGCCGAGCAGTACTTC
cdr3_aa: CASRDRGYGAEQYF

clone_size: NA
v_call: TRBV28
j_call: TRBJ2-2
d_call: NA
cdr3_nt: TGTACCAGCAGTTTTGGAGGGAACACCGGGGAGCTGTTTTTT
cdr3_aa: CTSSFGGNTGELFF

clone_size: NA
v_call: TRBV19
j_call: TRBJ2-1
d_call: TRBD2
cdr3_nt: TGTGCCAGTACTAGCGGGACTGGGTACAATGAGCAGTTCTTC
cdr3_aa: CASTSGTGYNEQFF

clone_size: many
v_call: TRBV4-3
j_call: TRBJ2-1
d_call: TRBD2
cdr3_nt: TGCGCCAGCAGCCCGGGACTAGCGGGAGGTCATGAGCAGTTCTTC
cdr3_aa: CASSPGLAGGHEQFF

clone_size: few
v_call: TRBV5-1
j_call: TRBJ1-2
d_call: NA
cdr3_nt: TGCGCCAGCGATACCGGGGACGGGGTTGAGGATGGCTACACCTTC
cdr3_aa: CASDTGDGVEDGYTF

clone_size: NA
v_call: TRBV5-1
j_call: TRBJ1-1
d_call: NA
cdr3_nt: TGCGCCAGCAGGTTATTTAAAATGAACACTGAAGCTTTCTTT
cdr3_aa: CASRLFKMNTEAFF

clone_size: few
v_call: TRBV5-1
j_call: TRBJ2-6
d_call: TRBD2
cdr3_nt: TGCGCCAGCAGCTTTGGGAGGGGTTCCGGGGCCAACGTCCTGACTTTC
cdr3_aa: CASSFGRGSGANVLTF

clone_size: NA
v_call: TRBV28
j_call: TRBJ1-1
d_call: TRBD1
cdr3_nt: TGTGCCAGCAGCAAACCTTACAGGGGTTTCGCTGAAGCTTTCTTT
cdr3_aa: CASSKPYRGFAEAFF

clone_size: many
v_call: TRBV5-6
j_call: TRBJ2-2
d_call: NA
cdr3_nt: TGTGCCAGCAGACTAGGAGAGGGCGTCGGGGAGCTGTTTTTT
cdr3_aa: CASRLGEGVGELFF

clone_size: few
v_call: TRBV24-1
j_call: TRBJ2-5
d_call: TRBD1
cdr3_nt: TGTGCCACCAGTGATGTGACAGGGGATCAGGTAGAGACCCAGTACTTC
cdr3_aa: CATSDVTGDQVETQYF

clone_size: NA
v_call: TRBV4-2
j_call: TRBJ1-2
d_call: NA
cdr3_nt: TGTGCCAGCAGCCAAGAATCTAACTATGGCTACACCTTC
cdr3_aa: CASSQESNYGYTF

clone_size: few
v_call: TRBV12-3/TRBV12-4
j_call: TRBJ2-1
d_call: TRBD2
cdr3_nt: TGTGCCAGCAGTTTTGGTAGCGGGGGCCCCAATGAGCAGTTCTTC
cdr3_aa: CASSFGSGGPNEQFF

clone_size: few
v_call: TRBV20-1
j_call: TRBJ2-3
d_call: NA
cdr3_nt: TGCAGTGCTAGTACCGGAGGGCCAAGTGATACAGATACGCAGTATTTT
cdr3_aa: CSASTGGPSDTDTQYF

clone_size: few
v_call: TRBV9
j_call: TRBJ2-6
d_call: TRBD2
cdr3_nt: TGTGCCAGCAGCCTCCCCCGGCTAGCGGAGGGGTCCGGGGCCAACGTCCTGACTTTC
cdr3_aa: CASSLPRLAEGSGANVLTF

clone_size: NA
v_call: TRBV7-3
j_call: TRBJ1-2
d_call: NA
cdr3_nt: TGTGCCAGCAGCTTCGACCGGAGGGGTGGCTACACCTTC
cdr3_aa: CASSFDRRGGYTF

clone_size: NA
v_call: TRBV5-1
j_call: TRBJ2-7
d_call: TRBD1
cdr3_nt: TGCGCCAGCAGCGCCGGAGTACCCAAGGGACAGTCGACCGACGAGCAGTACTTC
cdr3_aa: CASSAGVPKGQSTDEQYF

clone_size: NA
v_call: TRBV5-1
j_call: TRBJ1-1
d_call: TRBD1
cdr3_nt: TGCGCCAGCAGCCGGGTGGACAGGGGGTTTGAAGCTTTCTTT
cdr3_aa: CASSRVDRGFEAFF

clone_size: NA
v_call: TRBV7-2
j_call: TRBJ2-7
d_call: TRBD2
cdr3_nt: TGTGCCAGCAGCTTTGCCTGGACTAGCGGTTACGAGCAGTACTTC
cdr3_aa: CASSFAWTSGYEQYF

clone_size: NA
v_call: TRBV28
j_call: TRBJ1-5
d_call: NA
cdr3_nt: TGTGCCAGCAGTTTATTGGGGGAGGTGAATCAGCCCCAGCATTTT
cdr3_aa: CASSLLGEVNQPQHF

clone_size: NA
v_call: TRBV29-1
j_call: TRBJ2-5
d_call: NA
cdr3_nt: TGCAGCGTCATACCTGGGGCAGATCAAGAGACCCAGTACTTC
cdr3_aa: CSVIPGADQETQYF

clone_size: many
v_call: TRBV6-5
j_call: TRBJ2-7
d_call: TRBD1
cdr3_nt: TGTGCCAGCAGTTACGGGACAGCGCCCTACGAGCAGTACTTC
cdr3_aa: CASSYGTAPYEQYF

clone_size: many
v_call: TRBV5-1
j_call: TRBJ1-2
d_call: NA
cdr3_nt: TGCGCCAGCAGCTTGGACCAGAACTATGGCTACACCTTC
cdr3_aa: CASSLDQNYGYTF

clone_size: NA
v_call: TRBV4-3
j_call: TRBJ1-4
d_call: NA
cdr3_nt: TGCGCCAGCAGCCAAGTCGACAGAAATGAAAGACTGTTTTTT
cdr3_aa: CASSQVDRNERLFF

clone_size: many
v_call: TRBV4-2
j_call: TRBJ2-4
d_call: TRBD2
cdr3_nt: TGTGCCAGCAGCCAGGACTTAGCGGGCCTAAGCTACTTC
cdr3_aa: CASSQDLAGLSYF

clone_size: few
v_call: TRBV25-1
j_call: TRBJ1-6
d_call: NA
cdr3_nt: TGTGCCAGCAGATTTAGCATAAATTCACCCCTCCACTTT
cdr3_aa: CASRFSINSPLHF

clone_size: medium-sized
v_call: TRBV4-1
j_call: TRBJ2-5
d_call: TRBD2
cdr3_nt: TGCGCCAGCAGCCAAGGGGGTAGGGCTAGCGGGAGGGCCCGAGAGACCCAGTACTTC
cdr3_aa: CASSQGGRASGRARETQYF

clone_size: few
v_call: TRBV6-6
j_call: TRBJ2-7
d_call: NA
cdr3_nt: TGTGCCAGCAGTCGGCCGCCCTACGAGCAGTACTTC
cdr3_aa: CASSRPPYEQYF

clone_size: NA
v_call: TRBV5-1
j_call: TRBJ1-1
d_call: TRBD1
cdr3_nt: TGCGCCAGCAGCCCCGAGGGACAGGGTGAAGCTTTCTTT
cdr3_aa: CASSPEGQGEAFF

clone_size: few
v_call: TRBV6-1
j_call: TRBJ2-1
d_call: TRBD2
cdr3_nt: TGTGCCAGCAGTGAACTTGGCGGGGGCTACAATGAGCAGTTCTTC
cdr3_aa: CASSELGGGYNEQFF

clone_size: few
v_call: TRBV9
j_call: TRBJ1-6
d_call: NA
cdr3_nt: TGTGCCAGCAGCGCCGATAATTCACCCCTCCACTTT
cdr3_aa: CASSADNSPLHF

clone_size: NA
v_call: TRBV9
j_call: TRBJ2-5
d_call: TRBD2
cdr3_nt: TGTGCCAGCAGCGTATCGCCTAGCGGAATTCAAGAGACCCAGTACTTC
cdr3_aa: CASSVSPSGIQETQYF

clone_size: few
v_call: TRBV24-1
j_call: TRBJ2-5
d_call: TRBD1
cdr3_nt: TGTGCCACCAGTGACTCCATCGACAGGGCCGAGACCCAGTACTTC
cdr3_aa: CATSDSIDRAETQYF

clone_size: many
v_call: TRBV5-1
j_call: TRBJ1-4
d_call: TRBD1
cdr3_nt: TGCGCCAGCAGCCCAAATCAGGGGGCGCGGGATGAAAAACTGTTTTTT
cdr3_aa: CASSPNQGARDEKLFF

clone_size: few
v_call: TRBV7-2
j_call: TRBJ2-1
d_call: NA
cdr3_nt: TGTGCCAGCAGCTTAACGGAGCTCTCCTACAATGAGCAGTTCTTC
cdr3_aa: CASSLTELSYNEQFF

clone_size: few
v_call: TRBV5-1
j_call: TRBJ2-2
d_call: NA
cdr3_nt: TGCGCCAGCAGCTTGGACGCAGGGCCCCCCGGGGAGCTGTTTTTT
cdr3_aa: CASSLDAGPPGELFF

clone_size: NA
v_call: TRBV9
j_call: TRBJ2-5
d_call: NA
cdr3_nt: TGTGCCAGCAGCGTAGATTGGTCAGCAAGAGAGACCCAGTACTTC
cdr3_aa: CASSVDWSARETQYF

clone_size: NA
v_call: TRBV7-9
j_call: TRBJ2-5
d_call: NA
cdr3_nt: TGTGCCAGCAGCTCCGCGTACGGGAGTGTCCAAGAGACCCAGTACTTC
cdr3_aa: CASSSAYGSVQETQYF

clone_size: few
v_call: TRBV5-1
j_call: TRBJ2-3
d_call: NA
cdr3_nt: TGCGCCAGCAGCTTGGGCTCGGGCACAGATACGCAGTATTTT
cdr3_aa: CASSLGSGTDTQYF